Detailed here is one T cell receptor beta chain. The record originates from a study of monozygotic twins with inflammatory bowel disease. There are 15 residues in the CDR3. Incorporation of UMIs carrying a 6-nucleotide sample barcode was performed by template switching. Both the TCRalpha cDNA and the TCRbeta cDNA were taken through two nested PCRs, lasting about 15 and 9 cycles. Reprocessing the 5' RACE reads, TCRdb reports a single entry for every CDR3 protein and omits DNA. Across approximately 85,000 distinct CDR3 sequences, the top ten clones capture less than 8% of the sample. The chain recombines TRBV12-3 or TRBV12-4 with TRBJ2-1; TCRdb's assignment of TRBD2 cannot be checked, as there is no DNA. The TCR sequence derives from a human donor with ulcerative colitis or Crohn's disease, or a healthy co-twin of an affected twin (not recorded which). Sequenced: blood. The CDR3 spells CASSHASGGYNEQFF.